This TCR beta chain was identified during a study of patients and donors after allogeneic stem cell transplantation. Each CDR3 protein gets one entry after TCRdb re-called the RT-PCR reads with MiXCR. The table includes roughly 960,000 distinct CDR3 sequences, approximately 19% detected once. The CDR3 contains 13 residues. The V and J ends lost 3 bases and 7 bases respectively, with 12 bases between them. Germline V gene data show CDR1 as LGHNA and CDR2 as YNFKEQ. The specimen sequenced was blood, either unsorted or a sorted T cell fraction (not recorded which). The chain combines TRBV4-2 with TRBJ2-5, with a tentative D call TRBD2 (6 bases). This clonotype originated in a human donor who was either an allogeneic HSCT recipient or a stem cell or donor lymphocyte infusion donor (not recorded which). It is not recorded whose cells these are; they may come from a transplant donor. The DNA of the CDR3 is TGTGCCAGCAGCCATCGGGGGTCGGGGACCCAGTACTTC. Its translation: CASSHRGSGTQYF.